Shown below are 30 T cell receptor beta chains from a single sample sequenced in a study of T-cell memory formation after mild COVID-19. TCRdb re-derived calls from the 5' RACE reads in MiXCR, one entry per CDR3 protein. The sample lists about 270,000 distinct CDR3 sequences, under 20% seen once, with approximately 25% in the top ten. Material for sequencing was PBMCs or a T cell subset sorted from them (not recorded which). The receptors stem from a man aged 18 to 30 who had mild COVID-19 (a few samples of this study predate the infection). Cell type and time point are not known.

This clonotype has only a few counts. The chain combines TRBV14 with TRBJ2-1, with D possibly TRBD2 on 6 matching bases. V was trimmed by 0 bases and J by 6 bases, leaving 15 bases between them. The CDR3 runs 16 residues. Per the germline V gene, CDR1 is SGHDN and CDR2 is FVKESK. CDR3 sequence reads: CASSQDFRDLRNEQFF. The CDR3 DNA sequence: TGTGCCAGCAGCCAAGATTTCCGGGACTTGCGCAATGAGCAGTTCTTC.

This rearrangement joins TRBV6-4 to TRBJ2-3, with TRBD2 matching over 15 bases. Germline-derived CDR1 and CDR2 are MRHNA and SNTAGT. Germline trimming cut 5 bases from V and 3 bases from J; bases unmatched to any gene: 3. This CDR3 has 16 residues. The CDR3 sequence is CASSRTSGGVTDTQYF. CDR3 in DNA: TGTGCCAGCAGTCGGACTAGCGGGGGGGTGACAGATACGCAGTATTTT.

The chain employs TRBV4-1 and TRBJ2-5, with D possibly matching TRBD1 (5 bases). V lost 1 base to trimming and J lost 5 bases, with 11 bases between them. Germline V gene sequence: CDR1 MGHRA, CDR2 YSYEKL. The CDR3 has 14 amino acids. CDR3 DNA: TGCGCCAGCAGCCAAGTTCCCAGGGATGAGACCCAGTACTTC. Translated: CASSQVPRDETQYF.

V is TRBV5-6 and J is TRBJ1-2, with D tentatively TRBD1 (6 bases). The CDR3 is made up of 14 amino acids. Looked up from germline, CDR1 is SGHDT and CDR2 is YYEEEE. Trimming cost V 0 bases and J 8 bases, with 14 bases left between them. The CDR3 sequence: CASSLGRGVGGYTF. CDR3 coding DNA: TGTGCCAGCAGCTTGGGCAGGGGAGTAGGAGGCTACACCTTC.

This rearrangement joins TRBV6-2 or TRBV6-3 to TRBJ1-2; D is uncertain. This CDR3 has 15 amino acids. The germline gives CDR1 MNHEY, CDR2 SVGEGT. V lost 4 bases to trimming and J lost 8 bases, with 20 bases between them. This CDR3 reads CASSSYGVGVGGYTF. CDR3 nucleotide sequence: TGTGCCAGCAGTTCGTACGGGGTCGGTGTTGGAGGCTACACCTTC.

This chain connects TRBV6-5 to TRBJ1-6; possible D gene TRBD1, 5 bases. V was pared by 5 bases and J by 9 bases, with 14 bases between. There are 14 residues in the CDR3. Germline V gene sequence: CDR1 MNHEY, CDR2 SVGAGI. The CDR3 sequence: CASSPPTERSPLHF. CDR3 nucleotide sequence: TGTGCCAGCAGTCCACCGACAGAACGTTCACCCCTCCACTTT.

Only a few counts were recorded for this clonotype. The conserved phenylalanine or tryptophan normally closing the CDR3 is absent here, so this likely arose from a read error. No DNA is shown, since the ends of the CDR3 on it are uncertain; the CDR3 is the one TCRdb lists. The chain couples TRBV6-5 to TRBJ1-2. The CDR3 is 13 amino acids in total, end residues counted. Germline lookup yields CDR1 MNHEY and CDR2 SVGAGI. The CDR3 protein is CASSFTLHGHRVI.

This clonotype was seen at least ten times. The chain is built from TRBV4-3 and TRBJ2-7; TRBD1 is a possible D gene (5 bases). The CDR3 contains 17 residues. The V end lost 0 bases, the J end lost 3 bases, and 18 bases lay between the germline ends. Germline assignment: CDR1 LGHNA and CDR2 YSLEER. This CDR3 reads CASSQETGAAQGYEQYF. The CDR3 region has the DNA TGCGCCAGCAGCCAAGAAACTGGGGCGGCCCAGGGCTACGAGCAGTACTTC.

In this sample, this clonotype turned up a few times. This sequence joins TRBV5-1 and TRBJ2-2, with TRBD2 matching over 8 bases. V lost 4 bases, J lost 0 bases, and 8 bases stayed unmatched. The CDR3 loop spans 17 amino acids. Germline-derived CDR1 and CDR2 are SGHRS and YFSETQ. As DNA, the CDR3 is TGCGCCAGCAGCGGTATAGCGGGGACAACGAACACCGGGGAGCTGTTTTTT. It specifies CASSGIAGTTNTGELFF.

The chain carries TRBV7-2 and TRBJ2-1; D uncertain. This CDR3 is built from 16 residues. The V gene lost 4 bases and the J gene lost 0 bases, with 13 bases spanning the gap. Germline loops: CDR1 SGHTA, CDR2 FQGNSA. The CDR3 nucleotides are TGTGCCAGCAGCTCTTTTCAGGTTAACTCCTACAATGAGCAGTTCTTC. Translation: CASSSFQVNSYNEQFF.

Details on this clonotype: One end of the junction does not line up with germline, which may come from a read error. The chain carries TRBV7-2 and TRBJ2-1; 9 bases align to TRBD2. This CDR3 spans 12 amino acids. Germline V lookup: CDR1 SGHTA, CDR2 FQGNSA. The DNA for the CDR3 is TGTGACAGCAGCCTAGGGACTAGCCTTGGGATCTTC. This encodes CDSSLGTSLGIF.

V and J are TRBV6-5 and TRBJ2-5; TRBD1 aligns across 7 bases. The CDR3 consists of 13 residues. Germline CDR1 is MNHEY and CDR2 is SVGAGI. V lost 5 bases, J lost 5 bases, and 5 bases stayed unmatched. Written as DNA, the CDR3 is TGTGCCAGCAGTCCCCCGGACAGGGAGACCCAGTACTTC. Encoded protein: CASSPPDRETQYF.

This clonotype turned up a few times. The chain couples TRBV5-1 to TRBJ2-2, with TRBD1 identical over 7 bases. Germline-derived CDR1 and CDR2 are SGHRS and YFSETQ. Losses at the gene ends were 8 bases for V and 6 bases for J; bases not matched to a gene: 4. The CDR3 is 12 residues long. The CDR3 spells CASSGQAGELFF. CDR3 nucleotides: TGCGCCAGTTCCGGACAGGCCGGGGAGCTGTTTTTT.

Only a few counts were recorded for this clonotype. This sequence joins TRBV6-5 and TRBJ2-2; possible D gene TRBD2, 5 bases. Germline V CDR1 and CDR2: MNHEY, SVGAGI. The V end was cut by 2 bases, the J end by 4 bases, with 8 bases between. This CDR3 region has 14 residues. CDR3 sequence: CASSYAGLTGELFF. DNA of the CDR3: TGTGCCAGCAGTTACGCCGGACTCACCGGGGAGCTGTTTTTT.

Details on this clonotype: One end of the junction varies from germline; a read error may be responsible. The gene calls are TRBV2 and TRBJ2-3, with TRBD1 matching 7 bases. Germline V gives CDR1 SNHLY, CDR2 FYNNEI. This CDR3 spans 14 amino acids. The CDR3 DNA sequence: TGTGCCAGCAGCCCCACCGCTGGGACAGCCAGGATATTTTTT. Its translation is CASSPTAGTARIFF.

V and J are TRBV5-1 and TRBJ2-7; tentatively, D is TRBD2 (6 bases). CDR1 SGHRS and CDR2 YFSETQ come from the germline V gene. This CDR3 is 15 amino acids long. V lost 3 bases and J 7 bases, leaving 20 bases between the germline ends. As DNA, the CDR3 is TGCGCCAGCAGCTCCGGGGGTCGGGGATCCTCTGAGCAGTACTTC. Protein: CASSSGGRGSSEQYF. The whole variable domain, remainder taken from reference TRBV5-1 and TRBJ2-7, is KAGVTQTPRYLIKTRGQQVTLSCSPISGHRSVSWYQQTPGQGLQFLFEYFSETQRNKGNFPGRFSGRQFSNSRSEMNVSTLELGDSALYLCASSSGGRGSSEQYFGPGTRLTVT.

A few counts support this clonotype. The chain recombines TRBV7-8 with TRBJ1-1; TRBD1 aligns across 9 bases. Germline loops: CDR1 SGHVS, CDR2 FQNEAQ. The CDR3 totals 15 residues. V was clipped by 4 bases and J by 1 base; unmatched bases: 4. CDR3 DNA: TGTGCCAGCAGCTCTCGGACAGGGGCGAACACTGAAGCTTTCTTT. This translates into CASSSRTGANTEAFF.

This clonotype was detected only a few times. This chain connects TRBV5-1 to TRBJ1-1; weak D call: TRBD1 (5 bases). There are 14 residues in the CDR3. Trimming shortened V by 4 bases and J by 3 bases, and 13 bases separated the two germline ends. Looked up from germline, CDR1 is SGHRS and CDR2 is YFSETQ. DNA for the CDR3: TGCGCCAGCAGCATCCAGGGATCCGACACTGAAGCTTTCTTT. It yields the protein CASSIQGSDTEAFF.

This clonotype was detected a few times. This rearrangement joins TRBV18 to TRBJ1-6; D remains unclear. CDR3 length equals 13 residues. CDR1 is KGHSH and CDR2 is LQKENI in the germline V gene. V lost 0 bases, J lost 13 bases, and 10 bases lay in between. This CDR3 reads CASSPPDLAPLHF. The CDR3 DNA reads TGTGCCAGCTCACCACCGGATCTTGCGCCCCTCCACTTT.

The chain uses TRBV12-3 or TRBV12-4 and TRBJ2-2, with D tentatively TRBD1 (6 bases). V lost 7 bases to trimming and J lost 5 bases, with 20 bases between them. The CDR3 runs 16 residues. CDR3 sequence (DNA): TGTGCCAGCACGCAGGCTTTTGGACAGCAGACCGGGGAGCTGTTTTTT. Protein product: CASTQAFGQQTGELFF.

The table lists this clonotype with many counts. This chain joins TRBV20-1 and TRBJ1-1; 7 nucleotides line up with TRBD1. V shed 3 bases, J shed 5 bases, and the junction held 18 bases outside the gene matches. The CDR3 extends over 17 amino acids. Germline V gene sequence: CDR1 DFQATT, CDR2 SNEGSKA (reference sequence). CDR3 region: CSARVEELSGGWTEAFF. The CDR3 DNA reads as TGCAGTGCTAGGGTTGAAGAACTCTCAGGGGGGTGGACTGAAGCTTTCTTT.

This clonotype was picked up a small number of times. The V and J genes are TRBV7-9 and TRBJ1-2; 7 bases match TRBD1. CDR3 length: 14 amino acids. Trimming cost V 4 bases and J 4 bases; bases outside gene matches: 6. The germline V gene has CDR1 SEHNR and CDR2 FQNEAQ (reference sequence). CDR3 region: CASSWTGAPYGYTF. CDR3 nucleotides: TGTGCCAGCAGCTGGACAGGAGCTCCCTATGGCTACACCTTC.

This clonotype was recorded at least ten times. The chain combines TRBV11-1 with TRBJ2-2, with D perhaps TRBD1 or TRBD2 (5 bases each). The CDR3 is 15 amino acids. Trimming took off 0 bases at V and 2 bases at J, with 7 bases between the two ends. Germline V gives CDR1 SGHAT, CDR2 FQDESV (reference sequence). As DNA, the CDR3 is TGTGCCAGCAGCTTAGCCGGGACCAACACCGGGGAGCTGTTTTTT. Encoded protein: CASSLAGTNTGELFF.

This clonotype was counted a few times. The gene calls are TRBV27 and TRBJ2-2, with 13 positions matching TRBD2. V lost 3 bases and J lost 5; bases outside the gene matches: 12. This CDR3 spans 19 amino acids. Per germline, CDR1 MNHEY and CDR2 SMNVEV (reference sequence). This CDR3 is CASSFLRSGLAGRTGELFF. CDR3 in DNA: TGTGCCAGCAGTTTCTTAAGATCGGGACTAGCGGGGCGTACCGGGGAGCTGTTTTTT.

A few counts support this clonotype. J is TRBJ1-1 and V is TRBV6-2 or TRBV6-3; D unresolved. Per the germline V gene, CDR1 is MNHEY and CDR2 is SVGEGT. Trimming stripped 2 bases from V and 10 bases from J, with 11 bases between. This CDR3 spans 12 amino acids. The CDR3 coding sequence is TGTGCCAGCAGTTACGGACCTTGGGGAGCTTTCTTT. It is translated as CASSYGPWGAFF.

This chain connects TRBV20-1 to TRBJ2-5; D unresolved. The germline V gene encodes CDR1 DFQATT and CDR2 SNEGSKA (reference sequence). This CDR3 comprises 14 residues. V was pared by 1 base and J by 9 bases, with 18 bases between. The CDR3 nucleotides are TGCAGTGCTAGAGCAGTGGACGGCCGGGTGGCCCAGTACTTC. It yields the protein CSARAVDGRVAQYF.

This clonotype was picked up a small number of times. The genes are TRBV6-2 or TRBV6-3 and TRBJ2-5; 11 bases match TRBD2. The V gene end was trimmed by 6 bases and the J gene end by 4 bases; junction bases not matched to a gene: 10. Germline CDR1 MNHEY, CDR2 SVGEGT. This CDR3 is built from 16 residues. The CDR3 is CASRLLAGGFGETQYF. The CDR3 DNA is TGTGCCAGCAGGCTCCTAGCGGGGGGTTTTGGAGAGACCCAGTACTTC.

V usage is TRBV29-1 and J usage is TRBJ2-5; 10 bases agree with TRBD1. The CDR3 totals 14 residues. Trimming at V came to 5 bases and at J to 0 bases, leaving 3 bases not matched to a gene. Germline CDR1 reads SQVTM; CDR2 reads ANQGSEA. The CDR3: CSVQDRGYQETQYF. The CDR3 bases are TGCAGCGTTCAGGACAGGGGGTACCAAGAGACCCAGTACTTC. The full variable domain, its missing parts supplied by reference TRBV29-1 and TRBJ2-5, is SAVISQKPSRDICQRGTSLTIQCQVDSQVTMMFWYRQQPGQSLTLIATANQGSEATYESGFVIDKFPISRPNLTFSTLTVSNMSPEDSSIYLCSVQDRGYQETQYFGPGTRLLVL.

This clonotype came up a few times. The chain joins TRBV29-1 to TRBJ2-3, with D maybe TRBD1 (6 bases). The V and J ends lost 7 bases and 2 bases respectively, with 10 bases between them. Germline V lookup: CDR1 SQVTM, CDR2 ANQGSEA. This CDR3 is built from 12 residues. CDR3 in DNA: TGCAGCGGGAGACAGGCCACAGATACGCAGTATTTT. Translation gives CSGRQATDTQYF.

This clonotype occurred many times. Here the CDR3 reads CAISLGGLRAGRADTQYF. The CDR3 DNA reads as TGTGCCATCAGCCTGGGGGGGCTTCGAGCGGGGAGGGCGGATACGCAGTATTTT. J is TRBJ2-3 and V is TRBV10-3; weak D call: TRBD2 (7 bases). The V end was cut by 6 bases, the J end by 6 bases, with 28 bases between. This CDR3 comprises 18 residues. The V gene's germline CDR1 is ENHRY and CDR2 SYGVKD.